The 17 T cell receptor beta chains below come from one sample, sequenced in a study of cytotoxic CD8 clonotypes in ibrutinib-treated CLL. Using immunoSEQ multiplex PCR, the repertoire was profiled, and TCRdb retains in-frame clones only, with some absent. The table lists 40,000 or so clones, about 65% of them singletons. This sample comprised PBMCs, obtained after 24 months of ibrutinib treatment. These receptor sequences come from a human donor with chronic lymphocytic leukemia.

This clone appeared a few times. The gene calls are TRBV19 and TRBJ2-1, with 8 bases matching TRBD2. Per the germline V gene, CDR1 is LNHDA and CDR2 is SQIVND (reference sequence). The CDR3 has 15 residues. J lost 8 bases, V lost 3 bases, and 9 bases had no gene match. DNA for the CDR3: TGTGCCAGTAGTATGGGAGGACTAGCAGCTTATGAGCAGTTCTTC. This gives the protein CASSMGGLAAYEQFF.

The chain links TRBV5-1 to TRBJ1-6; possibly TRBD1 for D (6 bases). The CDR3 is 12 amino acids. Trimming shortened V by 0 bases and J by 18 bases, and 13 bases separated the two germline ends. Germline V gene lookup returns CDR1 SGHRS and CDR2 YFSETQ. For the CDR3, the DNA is TGCGCCAGCAGCTTGGAGGGCGGACAGTACCACTTT. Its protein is CASSLEGGQYHF.

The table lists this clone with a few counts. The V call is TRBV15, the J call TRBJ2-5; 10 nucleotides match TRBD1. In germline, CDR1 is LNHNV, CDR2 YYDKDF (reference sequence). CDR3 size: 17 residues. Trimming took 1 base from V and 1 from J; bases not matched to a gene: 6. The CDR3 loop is CATSRVGTGDPQETQYF. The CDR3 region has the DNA TGTGCCACCAGCAGAGTCGGGACAGGGGATCCCCAAGAGACCCAGTACTTC.

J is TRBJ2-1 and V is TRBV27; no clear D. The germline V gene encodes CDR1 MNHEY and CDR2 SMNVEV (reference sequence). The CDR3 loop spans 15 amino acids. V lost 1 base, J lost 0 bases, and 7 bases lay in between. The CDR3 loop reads CASSLYYTSYNEQFF. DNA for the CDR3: TGTGCCAGCAGTTTATACTACACCTCCTACAATGAGCAGTTCTTC.

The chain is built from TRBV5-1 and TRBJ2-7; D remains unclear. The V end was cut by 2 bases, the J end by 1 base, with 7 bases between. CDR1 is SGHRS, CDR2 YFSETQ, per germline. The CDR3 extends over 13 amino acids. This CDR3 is CASSLQGSYEQYF. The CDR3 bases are TGCGCCAGCAGCTTACAAGGTTCCTACGAGCAGTACTTC.

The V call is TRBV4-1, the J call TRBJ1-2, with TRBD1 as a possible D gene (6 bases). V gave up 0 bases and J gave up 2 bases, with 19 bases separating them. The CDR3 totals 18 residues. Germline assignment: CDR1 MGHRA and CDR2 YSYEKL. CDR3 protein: CASSQEWLQGYRNYGYTF. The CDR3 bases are TGCGCCAGCAGCCAAGAGTGGTTACAGGGCTATCGAAACTATGGCTACACCTTC.

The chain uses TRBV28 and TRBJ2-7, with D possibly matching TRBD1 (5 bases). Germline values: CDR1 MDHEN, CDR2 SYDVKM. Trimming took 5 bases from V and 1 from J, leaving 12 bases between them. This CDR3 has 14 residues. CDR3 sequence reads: CASSTRQKSYEQYF. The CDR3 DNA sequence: TGTGCCAGCAGTACCCGACAGAAGTCCTACGAGCAGTACTTC.

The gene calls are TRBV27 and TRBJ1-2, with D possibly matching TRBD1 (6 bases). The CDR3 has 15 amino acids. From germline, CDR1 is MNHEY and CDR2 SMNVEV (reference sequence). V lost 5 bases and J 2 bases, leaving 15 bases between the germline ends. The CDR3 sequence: CASSTQGHQNYGYTF. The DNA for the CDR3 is TGTGCCAGCAGTACCCAGGGACACCAAAACTATGGCTACACCTTC.

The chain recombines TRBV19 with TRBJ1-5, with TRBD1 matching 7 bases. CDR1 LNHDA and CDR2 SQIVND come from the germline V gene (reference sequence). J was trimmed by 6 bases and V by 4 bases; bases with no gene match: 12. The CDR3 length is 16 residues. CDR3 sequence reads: CASSTLSGSGGQPQHF. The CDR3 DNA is TGTGCCAGTAGTACCCTTAGTGGGTCAGGGGGTCAGCCCCAGCATTTT.

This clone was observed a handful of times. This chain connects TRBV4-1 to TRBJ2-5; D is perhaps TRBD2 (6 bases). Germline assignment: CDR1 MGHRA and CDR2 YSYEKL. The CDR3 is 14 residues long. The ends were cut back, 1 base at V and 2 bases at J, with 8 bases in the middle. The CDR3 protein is CASSQGGRQETQYF. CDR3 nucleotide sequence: TGCGCCAGCAGCCAAGGAGGGAGGCAAGAGACCCAGTACTTC.

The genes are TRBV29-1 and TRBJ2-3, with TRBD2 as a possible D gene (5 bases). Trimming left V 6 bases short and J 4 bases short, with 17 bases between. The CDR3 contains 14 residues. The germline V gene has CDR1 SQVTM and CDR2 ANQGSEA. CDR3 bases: TGCAGCGTCGACCGTCCCACCGGGGCAGATACGCAGTATTTT. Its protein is CSVDRPTGADTQYF.

CDR3 region: CASSGTGDTEAFF. DNA for the CDR3: TGTGCCAGCAGCGGAACAGGGGACACTGAAGCTTTCTTT. The gene calls are TRBV5-6 and TRBJ1-1, with TRBD1 matching over 7 bases. CDR3 length equals 13 residues. The V gene end was trimmed by 4 bases and the J gene end by 3 bases; junction bases not matched to a gene: 3. Germline CDR1 is SGHDT and CDR2 is YYEEEE.

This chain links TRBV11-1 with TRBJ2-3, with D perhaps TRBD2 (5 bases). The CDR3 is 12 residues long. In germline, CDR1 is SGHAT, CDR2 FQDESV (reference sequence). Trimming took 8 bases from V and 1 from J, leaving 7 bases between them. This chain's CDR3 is CASGRGTDTQYF. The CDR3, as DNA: TGTGCCAGCGGGCGGGGCACAGATACGCAGTATTTT.

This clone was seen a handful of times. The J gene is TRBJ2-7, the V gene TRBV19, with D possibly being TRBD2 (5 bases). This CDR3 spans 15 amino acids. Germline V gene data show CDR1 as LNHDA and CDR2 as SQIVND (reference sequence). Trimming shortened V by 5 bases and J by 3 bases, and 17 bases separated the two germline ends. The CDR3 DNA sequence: TGTGCCAGTAGTGTTGCTCTCTGGGGAGTCTACGAGCAGTACTTC. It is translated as CASSVALWGVYEQYF.

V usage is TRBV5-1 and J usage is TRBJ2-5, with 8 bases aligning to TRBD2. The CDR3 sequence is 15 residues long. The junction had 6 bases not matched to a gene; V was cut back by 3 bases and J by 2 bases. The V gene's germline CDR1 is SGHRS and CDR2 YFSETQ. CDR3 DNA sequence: TGCGCCAGCAGCTCCCCTGGCGGGGGGCAAGAGACCCAGTACTTC. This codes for CASSSPGGGQETQYF.

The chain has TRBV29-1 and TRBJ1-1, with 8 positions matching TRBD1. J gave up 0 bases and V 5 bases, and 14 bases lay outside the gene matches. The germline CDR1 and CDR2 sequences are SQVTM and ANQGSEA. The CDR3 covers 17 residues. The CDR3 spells CSVHQSRGLLMNTEAFF. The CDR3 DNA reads TGCAGCGTTCACCAGAGCAGGGGGCTCTTAATGAACACTGAAGCTTTCTTT.

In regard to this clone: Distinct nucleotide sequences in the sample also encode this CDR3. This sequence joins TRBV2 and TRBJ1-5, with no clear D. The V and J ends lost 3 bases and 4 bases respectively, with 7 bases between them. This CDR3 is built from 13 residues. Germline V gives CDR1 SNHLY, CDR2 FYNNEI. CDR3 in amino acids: CASSDDGNQPQHF. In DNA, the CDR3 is TGTGCCAGCAGTGATGACGGGAATCAGCCCCAGCATTTT.